This T cell receptor (beta chain) was recovered during a study of blood T cell repertoires in COVID-19. Study overall: COVID-19 samples, acute and convalescent, were from the United States, Italy and Spain. T cells, B-cell-depleted T cells, or PBMCs provided the cDNA or gDNA that served as material.

In the original analysis: The authors estimated nucleated cell counts from reference gene primer amplification. Sequencing was performed with immunoSEQ multiplex PCR; in TCRdb, only in-frame clones are kept and a portion is missing. That table is the source of V, J and clone size, and D and trimming were worked out from the DNA. Of roughly 200,000 clones in the sample, about 80% were seen once. This CDR3 has 13 amino acids. The ends were cut back, 6 bases at V and 3 bases at J, with 11 bases in the middle. Germline V lookup: CDR1 SNHLY, CDR2 FYNNEI. The chain couples TRBV2 to TRBJ1-2; tentative D call: TRBD1 (6 bases). The sequenced sample was peripheral blood. This receptor was identified in a man in his 60s with acute or convalescent COVID-19. The CDR3 bases are TGTGCCAGCAGCGGGCAGGGGCACTATGGCTACACCTTC. Its translation is CASSGQGHYGYTF. The full variable domain, completed using reference TRBV2 and TRBJ1-2, is EPEVTQTPSHQVTQMGQEVILRCVPISNHLYFYWYRQILGQKVEFLVSFYNNEISEKSEIFDDQFSVERPDGSNFTLKIRSTKLEDSAMYFCASSGQGHYGYTFGSGTRLTVV.